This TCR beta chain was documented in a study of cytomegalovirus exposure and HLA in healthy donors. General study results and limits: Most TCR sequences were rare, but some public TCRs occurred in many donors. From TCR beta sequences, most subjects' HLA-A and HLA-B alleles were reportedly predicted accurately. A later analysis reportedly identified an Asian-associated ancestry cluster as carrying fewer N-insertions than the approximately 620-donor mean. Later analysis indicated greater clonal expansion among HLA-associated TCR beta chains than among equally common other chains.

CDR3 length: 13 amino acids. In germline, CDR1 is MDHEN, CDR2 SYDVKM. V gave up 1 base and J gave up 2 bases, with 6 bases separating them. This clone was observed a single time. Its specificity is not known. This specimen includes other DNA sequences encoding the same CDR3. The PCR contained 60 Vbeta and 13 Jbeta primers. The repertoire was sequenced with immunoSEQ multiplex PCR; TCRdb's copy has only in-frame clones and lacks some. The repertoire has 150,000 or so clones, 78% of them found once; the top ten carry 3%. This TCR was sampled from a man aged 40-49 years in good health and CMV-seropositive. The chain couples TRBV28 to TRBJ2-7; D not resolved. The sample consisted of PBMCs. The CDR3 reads CASSLSETYEQYF. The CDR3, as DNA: TGTGCCAGCAGTTTATCGGAGACCTACGAGCAGTACTTC.